This T cell receptor beta chain was sequenced for a study of cytomegalovirus exposure and HLA in healthy donors. The germline V gene encodes CDR1 MNHEY and CDR2 SVGAGI. The CDR3 has 13 residues. A remark on this clone: Its specificity is unknown. A junction boundary mismatches the germline segment, possibly from a read error.

Researchers ran the PCR with 60 Vbeta and 13 Jbeta primers. The table came from immunoSEQ multiplex PCR; TCRdb's copy has only in-frame clones and leaves some out. The sample yields around 180,000 clones, about 85% seen once. Overall study findings and caveats: The classifier reportedly diagnosed cytomegalovirus status with high sensitivity and specificity.

This TCR was recovered from a boy younger than 10 in good health and CMV-seronegative. The chain employs TRBV6-5 and TRBJ2-7, with TRBD2 identical over 7 bases. Source material: PBMCs. CDR3 sequence (DNA): TGTGCCAGCAGTTACTCGAAAGATGCGGGAGAACACTTC. Its protein is CASSYSKDAGEHF.